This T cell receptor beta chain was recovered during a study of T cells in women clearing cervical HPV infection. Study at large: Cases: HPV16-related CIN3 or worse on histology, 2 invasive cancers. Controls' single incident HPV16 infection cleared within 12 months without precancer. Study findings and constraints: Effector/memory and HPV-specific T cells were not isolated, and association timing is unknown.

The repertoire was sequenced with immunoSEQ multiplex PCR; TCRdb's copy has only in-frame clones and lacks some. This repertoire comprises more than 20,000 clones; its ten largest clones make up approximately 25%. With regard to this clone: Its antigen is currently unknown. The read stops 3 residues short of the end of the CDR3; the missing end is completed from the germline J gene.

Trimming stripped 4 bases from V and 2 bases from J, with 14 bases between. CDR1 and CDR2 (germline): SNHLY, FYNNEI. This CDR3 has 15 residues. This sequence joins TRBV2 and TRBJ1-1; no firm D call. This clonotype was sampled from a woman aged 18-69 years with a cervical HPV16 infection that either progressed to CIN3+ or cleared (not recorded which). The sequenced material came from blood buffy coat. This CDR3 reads CASSVSVLINTEAFF. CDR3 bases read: TGTGCCAGCAGTGTATCGGTTCTGATTAACACTGAA.